This T cell receptor (beta chain) was sequenced in a study of blood T cells in healthy people across ages. A second PCR of about 7 to 12 cycles used a sample-barcoded 5' primer and a J-beta primer mix. TCRdb passed the 5' RACE reads through MiXCR, listing each CDR3 protein once. Among 650,000 to 1,000,000 distinct CDR3 sequences listed, around 36% were seen once. The trim removed 7 bases at V and 2 bases at J, leaving 5 bases unmatched. This CDR3 is built from 14 residues. Germline assignment: CDR1 LNHDA and CDR2 SQIVND (reference sequence). The receptor was derived from a man between 18 and 35 years old in good health. This chain joins TRBV19 and TRBJ1-2, with 9 bases lining up with TRBD1. The sample comprised blood. CDR3 DNA sequence: TGTGCCAGTATCACCGGGACAGGGAACTATGGCTACACCTTC. Translated, it gives CASITGTGNYGYTF.